A selection of T cell receptor beta chains follows, all from one sample in a study of response to subunit inactivated influenza vaccine. TCRdb processed the RT-PCR reads anew with MiXCR; each CDR3 protein has one entry. The data show 650,000 or so distinct CDR3 sequences, roughly 15% seen once. Sequencing was performed on PBMCs from blood, taken 14 days before vaccination. The receptor source for this set is a man in his fifties who received an inactivated influenza vaccine. CDR3s include the opening cysteine and the closing phenylalanine or tryptophan. A D gene is named only where the DNA matches it firmly. Rows give clone size only sometimes, using once, few, many, or a class for an expanded clone.

J gene	CDR3 length	clone size	V gene	D gene	CDR3 DNA	CDR3 protein
TRBJ1-1	13	few	TRBV29-1	.	TGCAGCGCCTTAACAGGGTTAGGTACTGAAGCTTTCTTT	CSALTGLGTEAFF
TRBJ2-2	16	few	TRBV10-3	.	TGTGCCATCAGTGATGGTCAGGGCGCGAACACCGGGGAGCTGTTTTTT	CAISDGQGANTGELFF
TRBJ1-2	15	few	TRBV6-1	.	TGTGCCAGCAGTCCAGGACGGGGCTTTAACTATGGCTACACCTTC	CASSPGRGFNYGYTF
TRBJ2-7	15	.	TRBV7-2	TRBD1	TGTGCCAGCAGCCCCGCCGGACAGGGGATTGGCGAGCAGTACTTC	CASSPAGQGIGEQYF
TRBJ1-5	14	few	TRBV5-6	.	TGTGCCAGCAGCTTAATGGCTCGCAATCAGCCCCAGCATTTT	CASSLMARNQPQHF
TRBJ2-5	14	few	TRBV5-5	.	TGTGCCAGCAGCGAGGGGCCTTCAGAAGAGACCCAGTACTTC	CASSEGPSEETQYF
TRBJ2-1	13	.	TRBV7-3	.	TGTGCCAGCAGCTTATCTAGACTAAACGAGCAGTTCTTC	CASSLSRLNEQFF
TRBJ2-1	16	.	TRBV2	.	TGTGCCAGCAATAGGGACTCCAAGGGCCCCTACAATGAGCAGTTCTTC	CASNRDSKGPYNEQFF
TRBJ2-3	14	.	TRBV7-2	TRBD2	TGTGCCAGCAGCCCCCCCGGTAGCGGGGATACGCAGTATTTT	CASSPPGSGDTQYF
TRBJ2-1	14	.	TRBV7-6	.	TGTGCCAGCAGCGCTCTGGCCAGGAGCGTTGAGCAGTTCTTC	CASSALARSVEQFF
TRBJ1-1	14	.	TRBV5-1	.	TGCGCCAGCAGCTTGGAGGGATTGCTCACTGAAGCTTTCTTT	CASSLEGLLTEAFF
TRBJ2-1	14	.	TRBV10-3	.	TGTGCCATCAGTTGGGACTCCTCCGGGGGTGAGCAGTTCTTC	CAISWDSSGGEQFF
TRBJ2-2	14	few	TRBV12-3/TRBV12-4	.	TGTGCCAGCAGCCGTCCTAGCTTCGCCGGGGAGCTGTTTTTT	CASSRPSFAGELFF
TRBJ2-6	14	.	TRBV6-1	TRBD1	TGTGCCAGTAACAGGGGGCCTGGGGCCAACGTCCTGACTTTC	CASNRGPGANVLTF
TRBJ2-1	13	few	TRBV18	.	TGTGCCAGCTCACCACAGGGGTGGGATGAGCAGTTCTTC	CASSPQGWDEQFF
TRBJ2-1	14	few	TRBV5-1	TRBD2	TGCGCCAGCAGCCGGGGGGGATTGATCAATGAGCAGTTCTTC	CASSRGGLINEQFF
TRBJ1-1	15	.	TRBV5-1	.	TGCGCCAGCAGCTTGAGTCAGGGAAAGAACACTGAAGCTTTCTTT	CASSLSQGKNTEAFF
TRBJ2-7	13	few	TRBV29-1	.	TGCAGCGCGTCCGGGACTTCCATCTACGAGCAGTACTTC	CSASGTSIYEQYF
TRBJ2-7	14	.	TRBV6-5	.	TGTGCCAGCAGTTCCTCGGCGGGTTCCTACGAGCAGTACTTC	CASSSSAGSYEQYF
TRBJ1-2	16	.	TRBV7-2	TRBD1	TGTGCCAGCAGCAGGGACCCGACAGGGGGCCACTATGGCTACACCTTC	CASSRDPTGGHYGYTF
TRBJ2-3	13	.	TRBV5-1	.	TGCGCCAGCAGTTACGGACCATCGGATACGCAGTATTTT	CASSYGPSDTQYF
TRBJ2-5	13	few	TRBV14	.	TGTGCCAGCAGCCAAGGAGGAGAAGAGACCCAGTACTTC	CASSQGGEETQYF
TRBJ2-7	18	.	TRBV11-2	TRBD2	TGTGCCAGCAGCTCTCGACGTGATGTTAGCGGGAGCAGATACGAGCAGTACTTC	CASSSRRDVSGSRYEQYF
TRBJ1-5	15	few	TRBV6-1	.	TGTGCCAGCAGATTCGACCCGGAGGGCAATCAGCCCCAGCATTTT	CASRFDPEGNQPQHF
TRBJ2-5	14	few	TRBV19	.	TGTGCCAGTAGTACCAGTACAGGGTGGGAGACCCAGTACTTC	CASSTSTGWETQYF
TRBJ2-1	18	.	TRBV5-6	TRBD2	TGTGCCAGCAGCTTATTTCGGTCTAGCGGGTCTCAAGGCAATGAGCAGTTCTTC	CASSLFRSSGSQGNEQFF
TRBJ2-2	14	many	TRBV4-3	TRBD2	TGCGCCAGCAGCCAAGCTAGCGGGTGGGGGGAGCTGTTTTTT	CASSQASGWGELFF
TRBJ2-6	17	many	TRBV7-9	.	TGTGCCAGCAACATTAGGAACGGCTCGTGGGGGGCCAACGTCCTGACTTTC	CASNIRNGSWGANVLTF
TRBJ1-4	14	few	TRBV5-6	.	TGTGCCAGCAGCTCCGACAGGCTTAATGAAAAACTGTTTTTT	CASSSDRLNEKLFF
TRBJ2-2	17	.	TRBV7-9	.	TGTGCCAGCACCCAGGGGGCTAGCGGAAGAAACACCGGGGAGCTGTTTTTT	CASTQGASGRNTGELFF
TRBJ2-4	15	.	TRBV10-2	.	TGCGCCAGCGCCCCCGACCCGACGGCCAAAAACATTCAGTACTTC	CASAPDPTAKNIQYF
TRBJ2-4	16	.	TRBV4-3	TRBD2	TGCGCCAGCAGCCTCGGGGGGACTAGCGGGAGTGACATTCAGTACTTC	CASSLGGTSGSDIQYF
TRBJ2-7	11	few	TRBV2	.	TGTGCCAGCCGACAGACTTACGAGCAGTACTTC	CASRQTYEQYF
TRBJ2-1	15	.	TRBV7-2	.	TGTGCCAGCAGTGAGCCGGGACGCCACTACAATGAGCAGTTCTTC	CASSEPGRHYNEQFF
TRBJ1-2	14	.	TRBV12-3/TRBV12-4	.	TGTGCCAGCAGCGTGGACAGCGTTGCCTATGGCTACACCTTC	CASSVDSVAYGYTF
TRBJ1-1	13	.	TRBV7-2	.	TGTGCCAGCAGCTTAGCAGGGATGACTGAAGCTTTCTTT	CASSLAGMTEAFF